These 32 T cell receptor delta chains were all obtained from the same sample, sequenced in a study of Vδ1+ human thymocytes. RNA was extracted from the cells and then reverse transcribed. Multiplex PCR used pooled V-gene forward primers and a constant-region reverse primer to amplify CDR3s. TCRdb re-called the multiplex PCR reads with CATT. Here the sample spans 50,000 to 60,000 delta-chain clones, about 15% being singletons. These receptors lack a known antigen. General study points: Highly polyclonal TRG and TRD repertoires with Gaussian CDR3 length distributions appeared in thymus.

The sequenced sample was Vdelta1+ gamma-delta thymocytes from the thymus. Subset described: FACS-sorted CD3+ TCRalphabeta- TCRVdelta1+ TCRVdelta2- thymocytes. These receptor sequences come from a girl less than two years old who had congenital heart surgery.

This clone was seen more than once but under ten times. The V and J genes are TRDV1 and TRDJ1; 8 bases align to TRDD3. This CDR3 contains 20 residues. Trimming took 4 bases from V and 4 from J; bases not matched to a gene: 23. In germline, CDR1 is TSWWSYY, CDR2 QGS. CDR3 in DNA: TGTGCTCTTGGGGTACGCCTAGGGCCATCGGGACTGGGGGTGGACGATAAACTCATCTTT. Its protein product is CALGVRLGPSGLGVDDKLIF.

This clone has more than one count but fewer than ten. This rearrangement joins TRDV1 to TRDJ1; tentative D call: TRDD2 (6 bases). V was cut by 6 bases and J by 1 base, with 27 bases left in between. Germline CDR1 is TSWWSYY and CDR2 is QGS. This CDR3 has 19 residues. DNA for the CDR3: TGTGCTCTTGGCTTATGCTCCTACGCCCGCGGGGACGCCACCGATAAACTCATCTTT. Its protein product is CALGLCSYARGDATDKLIF.

This clone has only a few counts. This sequence joins TRDV1 and TRDJ1, with TRDD3 identical over 7 bases. CDR1 is TSWWSYY, CDR2 QGS, per germline. The J segment lost 0 bases and the V segment lost 0 bases, leaving 16 bases of the junction unmatched. The CDR3 is 20 amino acids. The CDR3 loop reads CALGELPRLVLGRYTDKLIF. The CDR3 bases are TGTGCTCTTGGGGAACTGCCCCGACTCGTACTGGGGAGGTACACCGATAAACTCATCTTT.

V usage is TRDV1 and J usage is TRDJ1; TRDD3 aligns across 8 bases. Germline assignment: CDR1 TSWWSYY and CDR2 QGS. With V trimmed by 8 bases and J by 1 base, 21 bases remained unmatched. This CDR3 has 19 amino acids. The DNA of the CDR3 is TGTGCTCTTTATCGCCGGCCGGGCTGGGGGACCGCTTTCACCGATAAACTCATCTTT. This sequence encodes CALYRRPGWGTAFTDKLIF.

The chain uses TRDV1 and TRDJ1, with 10 positions matching TRDD3. The CDR3 is made up of 23 amino acids. The V gene's germline CDR1 is TSWWSYY and CDR2 QGS. The junction had 25 bases not matched to a gene; V was cut back by 2 bases and J by 1 base. CDR3 DNA sequence: TGTGCTCTTGGGGAAAGACTGATCCCAACCAGGCTGGGGGATATTAGGATCACCGATAAACTCATCTTT. Amino acids: CALGERLIPTRLGDIRITDKLIF.

This clone was observed a handful of times. Other DNA sequences in the sample encode the same CDR3. This chain connects TRAV29/DV5 to TRDJ1; 7 nucleotides line up with TRDD3. The CDR3 length is 18 residues. The germline CDR1 and CDR2 sequences are NSMFDY and ISSIKDK. After removal of 4 bases from V and 4 bases from J, the junction contained 22 bases not matched to a gene. The CDR3 region is CAAPLELPTGGIGDKLIF. Here the CDR3 DNA reads TGTGCAGCACCCCTCGAGCTTCCCACGGGGGGGATCGGCGATAAACTCATCTTT.

This clone came up a few times. This sequence joins TRDV1 and TRDJ1; 10 bases line up with TRDD3. The CDR3 is 22 residues long. CDR1 TSWWSYY and CDR2 QGS come from the germline V gene. Trimming took 3 bases from V and 5 from J; bases not matched to a gene: 27. Here the CDR3 reads CALGEQCGSYELIGGYRDKLIF. CDR3 in DNA: TGTGCTCTTGGGGAGCAGTGCGGATCCTACGAGCTTATTGGGGGATACCGAGATAAACTCATCTTT.

This clone has only a few counts. The V and J genes are TRDV1 and TRDJ1; 11 positions agree with TRDD3. The length of the CDR3 is 23 residues. With V trimmed by 2 bases and J by 2 bases, 25 bases remained unmatched. Germline V lookup: CDR1 TSWWSYY, CDR2 QGS. CDR3 loop: CALGESVLGDIYGPFRWTDKLIF. CDR3 DNA sequence: TGTGCTCTTGGGGAAAGCGTACTGGGGGATATATACGGCCCCTTTCGGTGGACCGATAAACTCATCTTT.

The chain joins TRDV1 to TRDJ1, with 9 bases matching TRDD3. Losses at the gene ends were 1 base for V and 1 base for J; bases not matched to a gene: 13. CDR1 is TSWWSYY and CDR2 is QGS in the germline V gene. There are 19 residues in the CDR3. CDR3 DNA: TGTGCTCTTGGGGAACGGGTCGATCAAGAGGGGATACGCACCGATAAACTCATCTTT. Amino acid sequence: CALGERVDQEGIRTDKLIF.

This clone was seen only a few times. V is TRDV1 and J is TRDJ1; maybe TRDD3 (6 bases). This CDR3 contains 19 residues. V was clipped by 5 bases and J by 0 bases, with 25 bases between them. Germline CDR1 is TSWWSYY and CDR2 is QGS. CDR3 nucleotide sequence: TGTGCTCTTGGGAACAGGCCAAGGAGGATACTAGGCTACACCGATAAACTCATCTTT. Amino acid sequence: CALGNRPRRILGYTDKLIF.

This chain links TRDV1 with TRDJ1, with 7 bases matching TRDD2. The CDR3 is made up of 19 amino acids. The germline gives CDR1 TSWWSYY, CDR2 QGS. With V trimmed by 1 base and J by 1 base, 15 bases remained unmatched. CDR3 nucleotides: TGTGCTCTTGGGGAACAATTATTCCTACCAGTGCTGGGCACCGATAAACTCATCTTT. Translating it yields CALGEQLFLPVLGTDKLIF.

Points on this clone: A junction end diverges from the germline sequence, so it may reflect a read error. The rearrangement joins TRDV1 to TRDJ1; 7 nucleotides align to TRDD3. The CDR3 runs 18 residues. The V gene's germline CDR1 is TSWWSYY and CDR2 QGS. The DNA of the CDR3 is TGTGCCCTTGGGGAACCCATTCCGAAGGGGATAAAGTCCACAAAACTCATCTTT. It translates to CALGEPIPKGIKSTKLIF.

The V call is TRDV1, the J call TRDJ1; D is possibly TRDD3 (6 bases). The ends were cut back, 9 bases at V and 4 bases at J, with 21 bases in the middle. Germline V gene data show CDR1 as TSWWSYY and CDR2 as QGS. The CDR3 is made up of 15 amino acids. The DNA of the CDR3 is TGTGCTCTCGCTTCAGCCCCCACTGGGAGCGATAAACTCATCTTT. Encoded protein: CALASAPTGSDKLIF.

This clone was observed a handful of times. The J gene is TRDJ1, the V gene TRDV1, with D possibly being TRDD3 (6 bases). In germline, CDR1 is TSWWSYY, CDR2 QGS. CDR3 length equals 22 residues. V lost 0 bases and J lost 0, with 29 bases in between. CDR3 nucleotides: TGTGCTCTTGGGGAACTTCCCCCTACCGGTTTTTGGGGGCCATCGTACACCGATAAACTCATCTTT. This translates into CALGELPPTGFWGPSYTDKLIF.

There are a few counts of this clone. V and J are TRDV1 and TRDJ1; 12 bases align to TRDD3. CDR1 and CDR2 (germline): TSWWSYY, QGS. This CDR3 region has 19 residues. The V segment lost 0 bases and the J segment 4 bases; nucleotides outside the gene matches: 12. The CDR3 region is CALGELGRLGDTPGDKLIF. DNA for the CDR3: TGTGCTCTTGGGGAACTAGGTAGGCTGGGGGATACGCCCGGCGATAAACTCATCTTT.

This clone has a handful of counts. The chain carries TRDV1 and TRDJ1, with 10 bases that match TRDD3. V trimming: 6 bases; J trimming: 0 bases; junction bases outside the gene matches: 16. Looked up from germline, CDR1 is TSWWSYY and CDR2 is QGS. This CDR3 is 19 amino acids long. CDR3 amino acids: CALGPHRSGGYQYTDKLIF. The CDR3 DNA reads TGTGCTCTTGGACCTCATAGGAGTGGGGGATACCAGTACACCGATAAACTCATCTTT.

This clone was seen a few times. The chain joins TRDV1 to TRDJ1; the match to TRDD3 covers 8 bases. The junction had 36 bases not matched to a gene; V was cut back by 0 bases and J by 0 bases. This CDR3 is 27 amino acids long. Germline loops: CDR1 TSWWSYY, CDR2 QGS. The CDR3 reads CALGELSSKSPSTGGLIMGGYTDKLIF. The CDR3 DNA reads TGTGCTCTTGGGGAACTTTCCTCCAAGTCCCCAAGTACTGGGGGTCTTATAATGGGAGGGTACACCGATAAACTCATCTTT.

This chain uses TRDV1 with TRDJ1, with 9 bases lining up with TRDD3. J was trimmed by 4 bases and V by 2 bases; bases with no gene match: 11. Germline V lookup: CDR1 TSWWSYY, CDR2 QGS. The CDR3 is made up of 17 amino acids. The CDR3 nucleotides are TGTGCTCTTGGGGAAACATCGCCTGGGGGATCGCGCGATAAACTCATCTTT. This translates into CALGETSPGGSRDKLIF.

The chain carries TRDV1 and TRDJ1; 10 bases match TRDD3. The V segment lost 0 bases and the J segment 3 bases; nucleotides outside the gene matches: 28. Germline lookup yields CDR1 TSWWSYY and CDR2 QGS. CDR3 size: 24 residues. The CDR3 nucleotides read TGTGCTCTTGGGGAACTTATATCCGTCACCCCCCCTATGTGGGGGATACTTGATCCCGATAAACTCATCTTT. This sequence encodes CALGELISVTPPMWGILDPDKLIF.

This clone was detected only a few times. This chain uses TRDV1 with TRDJ1; D is ambiguous. The CDR3 loop spans 13 amino acids. Germline values: CDR1 TSWWSYY, CDR2 QGS. Here the CDR3 reads CAIVTQGRDKLIF. The DNA for the CDR3 is TGTGCCATTGTAACTCAGGGAAGGGATAAACTCATCTTT.

This chain connects TRDV1 to TRDJ1; 8 nucleotides agree with TRDD3. This CDR3 contains 26 residues. The V gene's germline CDR1 is TSWWSYY and CDR2 QGS. V lost 4 bases and J lost 0; bases outside the gene matches: 37. CDR3 coding DNA: TGTGCTCTTGGGGGACCCGTTACGGGCCAGTCGACCCGTACGCCATCGGGGATACCGTACACCGATAAACTCATCTTT. Translating it yields CALGGPVTGQSTRTPSGIPYTDKLIF.

The V call is TRDV1, the J call TRDJ1; D possibly corresponds to TRDD3 (6 bases). CDR1 TSWWSYY and CDR2 QGS come from the germline V gene. The CDR3 runs to 20 residues. V was shortened by 2 bases and J by 1 base, with 26 bases between the two germline ends. CDR3: CALGEKIVFHGGGFTDKLIF. Here the CDR3 DNA reads TGTGCTCTTGGGGAAAAGATCGTCTTTCATGGTGGGGGGTTCACCGATAAACTCATCTTT.

The chain links TRDV1 to TRDJ1; no clear D. Trimming took 5 bases from V and 1 from J, leaving 26 bases between them. The CDR3 is made up of 19 amino acids. CDR1 TSWWSYY and CDR2 QGS come from the germline V gene. The DNA of the CDR3 is TGTGCTCTTGGGCCTCCGAATGGACTGACCCATGAGACCACCGATAAACTCATCTTT. Translated, it gives CALGPPNGLTHETTDKLIF.

V is TRDV1 and J is TRDJ1; the match to TRDD3 covers 13 bases. The germline gives CDR1 TSWWSYY, CDR2 QGS. This CDR3 spans 24 amino acids. Trimming took 2 bases from V and 6 from J; bases not matched to a gene: 30. The CDR3, as DNA: TGTGCTCTTGGGGAAAGTGGTGTGTCCTGGGCCCCAAACTGGGGGATACGCGTTATTCATAAACTCATCTTT. Residues: CALGESGVSWAPNWGIRVIHKLIF.

Ten or more counts support this clone. The chain employs TRDV2 and TRDJ1, with 9 positions matching TRDD3. The CDR3 is made up of 17 amino acids. J gave up 5 bases and V 0 bases, and 12 bases lay outside the gene matches. Germline assignment: CDR1 GEAIGNYY and CDR2 EKD. The CDR3 coding sequence is TGTGCCTGTGACACCTCGATCCCGGCTGGGGGATTTGATAAACTCATCTTT. This gives the protein CACDTSIPAGGFDKLIF.

This clone was picked up a small number of times. V gene TRDV1 combines with J gene TRDJ1; possible D gene TRDD2, 6 bases. V lost 1 base and J 0 bases, leaving 36 bases between the germline ends. The CDR3 sequence is 24 residues long. CDR1 and CDR2 (germline): TSWWSYY, QGS. The CDR3 spells CALGEHPYLLRQTREPTYTDKLIF. The CDR3 DNA is TGTGCTCTTGGGGAACATCCATACCTCCTACGTCAAACGCGGGAGCCAACTTACACCGATAAACTCATCTTT.

This chain links TRDV1 with TRDJ1, with 13 bases aligning to TRDD3. The V gene end was trimmed by 2 bases and the J gene end by 3 bases; junction bases not matched to a gene: 6. CDR1 is TSWWSYY and CDR2 is QGS in the germline V gene. The CDR3 is 17 amino acids. CDR3 DNA sequence: TGTGCTCTTGGGGAAACTTCACTGGGGGATACGGCCGATAAACTCATCTTT. It yields the protein CALGETSLGDTADKLIF.

This rearrangement joins TRDV1 to TRDJ1; the D gene could be TRDD2 or TRDD3 (9 bases each). The CDR3 covers 22 residues. The V gene's germline CDR1 is TSWWSYY and CDR2 QGS. V was cut by 2 bases and J by 0 bases, with 31 bases left in between. The CDR3 coding sequence is TGTGCTCTTGGGGAAATTAATCCTTCCTACCTACTGGGGGACCCGTACACCGATAAACTCATCTTT. Translating gives CALGEINPSYLLGDPYTDKLIF.

This clone has only a few counts. The rearrangement uses TRDV1 and TRDJ1, with TRDD3 identical over 13 bases. Germline V gene data show CDR1 as TSWWSYY and CDR2 as QGS. This CDR3 spans 23 amino acids. Trimming took 1 base from V and 3 from J; bases not matched to a gene: 23. CDR3 amino acids: CALGEPLPAPVTGGYEGADKLIF. The CDR3 region has the DNA TGTGCTCTTGGGGAACCCCTCCCAGCCCCTGTTACTGGGGGATACGAAGGCGCCGATAAACTCATCTTT.

This clone was detected only a few times. The chain recombines TRDV2 with TRDJ1; 8 bases map to TRDD3. V shed 0 bases, J shed 0 bases, and the junction held 26 bases outside the gene matches. Germline V gene data show CDR1 as GEAIGNYY and CDR2 as EKD. The CDR3 runs to 23 residues. CDR3 DNA: TGTGCCTGTGACACCCTCCTCCCTAATCCTACGATGTCTGGGGGAGGGTACACCGATAAACTCATCTTT. The encoded protein is CACDTLLPNPTMSGGGYTDKLIF.

This clone came up a few times. This rearrangement joins TRDV3 to TRDJ1; D is undetermined. CDR1 TVYSNPD and CDR2 GDNSRS come from the germline V gene (reference sequence). The CDR3 extends over 12 amino acids. V was clipped by 4 bases and J by 2 bases, with 11 bases between them. CDR3 sequence: CAYPGQTDKLIF. The CDR3 region has the DNA TGTGCCTATCCCGGCCAGACCGATAAACTCATCTTT.

The rearrangement uses TRDV1 and TRDJ1; 10 bases are a match to TRDD3. The CDR3 is 24 residues long. The J segment lost 0 bases and the V segment lost 0 bases, leaving 25 bases of the junction unmatched. Germline V CDR1 and CDR2: TSWWSYY, QGS. CDR3 region: CALGELLPPLLGDALGKYTDKLIF. DNA for the CDR3: TGTGCTCTTGGGGAACTCCTCCCCCCCTTACTGGGGGATGCACTGGGAAAGTACACCGATAAACTCATCTTT.